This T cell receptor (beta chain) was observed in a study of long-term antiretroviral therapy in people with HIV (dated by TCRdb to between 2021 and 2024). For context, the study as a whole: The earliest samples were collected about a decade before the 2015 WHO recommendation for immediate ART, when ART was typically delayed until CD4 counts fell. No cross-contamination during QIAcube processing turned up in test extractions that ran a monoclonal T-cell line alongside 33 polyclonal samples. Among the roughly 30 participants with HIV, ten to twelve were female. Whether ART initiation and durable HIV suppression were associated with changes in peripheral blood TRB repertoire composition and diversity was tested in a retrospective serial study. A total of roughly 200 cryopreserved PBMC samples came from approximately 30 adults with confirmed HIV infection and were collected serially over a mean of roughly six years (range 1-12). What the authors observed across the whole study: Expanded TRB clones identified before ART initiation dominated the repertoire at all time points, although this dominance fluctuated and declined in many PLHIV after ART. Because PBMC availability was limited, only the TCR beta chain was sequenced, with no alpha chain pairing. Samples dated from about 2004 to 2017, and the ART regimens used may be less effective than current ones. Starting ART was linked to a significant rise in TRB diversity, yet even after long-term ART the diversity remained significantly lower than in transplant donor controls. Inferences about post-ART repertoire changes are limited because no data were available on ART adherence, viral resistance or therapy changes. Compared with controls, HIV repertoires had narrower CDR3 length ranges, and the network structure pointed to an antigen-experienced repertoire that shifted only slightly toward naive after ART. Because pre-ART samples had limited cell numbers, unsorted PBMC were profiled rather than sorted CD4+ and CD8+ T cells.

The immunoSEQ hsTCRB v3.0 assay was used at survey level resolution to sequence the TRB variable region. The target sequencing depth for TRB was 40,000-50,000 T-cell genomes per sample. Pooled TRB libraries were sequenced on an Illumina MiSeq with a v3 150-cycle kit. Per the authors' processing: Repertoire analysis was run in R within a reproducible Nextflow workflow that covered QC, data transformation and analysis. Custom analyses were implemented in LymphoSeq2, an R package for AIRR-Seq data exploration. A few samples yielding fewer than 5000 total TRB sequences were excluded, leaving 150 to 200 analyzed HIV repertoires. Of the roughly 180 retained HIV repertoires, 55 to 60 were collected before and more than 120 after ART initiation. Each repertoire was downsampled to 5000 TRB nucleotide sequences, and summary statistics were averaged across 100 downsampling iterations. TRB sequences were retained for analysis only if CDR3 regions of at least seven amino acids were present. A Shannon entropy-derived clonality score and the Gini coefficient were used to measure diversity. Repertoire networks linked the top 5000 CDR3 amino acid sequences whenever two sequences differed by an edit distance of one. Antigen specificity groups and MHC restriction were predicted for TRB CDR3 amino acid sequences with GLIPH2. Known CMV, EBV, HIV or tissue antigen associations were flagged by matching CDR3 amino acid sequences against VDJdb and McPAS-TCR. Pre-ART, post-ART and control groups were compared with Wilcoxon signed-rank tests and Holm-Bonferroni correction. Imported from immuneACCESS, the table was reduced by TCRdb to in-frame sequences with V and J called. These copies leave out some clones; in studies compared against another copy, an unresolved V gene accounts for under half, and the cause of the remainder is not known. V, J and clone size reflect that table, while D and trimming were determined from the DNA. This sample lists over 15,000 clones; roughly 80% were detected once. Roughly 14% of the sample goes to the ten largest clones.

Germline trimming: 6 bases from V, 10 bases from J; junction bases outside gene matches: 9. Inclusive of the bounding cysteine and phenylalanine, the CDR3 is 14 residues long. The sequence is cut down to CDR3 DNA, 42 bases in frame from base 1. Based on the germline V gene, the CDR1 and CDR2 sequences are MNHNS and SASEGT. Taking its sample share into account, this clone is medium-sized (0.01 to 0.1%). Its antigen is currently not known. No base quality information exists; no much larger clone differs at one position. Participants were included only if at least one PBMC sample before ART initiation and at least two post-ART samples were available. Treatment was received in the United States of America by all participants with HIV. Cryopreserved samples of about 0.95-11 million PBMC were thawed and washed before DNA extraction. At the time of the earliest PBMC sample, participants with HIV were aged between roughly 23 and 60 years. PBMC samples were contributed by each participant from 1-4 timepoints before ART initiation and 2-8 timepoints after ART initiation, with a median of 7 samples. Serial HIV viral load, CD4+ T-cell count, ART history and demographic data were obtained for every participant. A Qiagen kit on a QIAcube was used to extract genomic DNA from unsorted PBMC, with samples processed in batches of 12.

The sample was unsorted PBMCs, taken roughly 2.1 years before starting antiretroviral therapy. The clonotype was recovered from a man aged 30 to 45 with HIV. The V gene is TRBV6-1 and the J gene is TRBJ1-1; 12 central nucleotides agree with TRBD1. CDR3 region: CASREGQGAPRAFF. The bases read TGTGCCAGCAGGGAGGGACAGGGGGCGCCTCGAGCTTTCTTT.